The table lists the clone carrying this T cell receptor beta chain with a few counts. The antigen remains undetermined. This specimen belongs to a study of cytomegalovirus exposure and HLA in healthy donors. Researchers ran the PCR with 60 Vbeta and 13 Jbeta primers. As handled by the study authors: Around 9.9 million shared chains were among the roughly 78 million unique TCR beta chains that a later analysis counted. The table came from immunoSEQ multiplex PCR; TCRdb's copy has only in-frame clones and leaves some out. The V and J calls and clone size are taken from that table; D and trimming were inferred from the DNA. This repertoire shows over 95,000 clones, roughly three quarters found once; its top ten account for more than 10%. Regarding the study as a whole: HLA alleles were associated with some 16,000 TCR beta sequences in a later analysis at 0.05 false discovery rate.

The CDR3 is 13 amino acids. Trimming cost V 1 base and J 7 bases, with 5 bases left between them. Germline assignment: CDR1 SEHNR and CDR2 FQNEAQ (reference sequence). The receptor comes from a woman in her thirties or forties in good health and CMV-seropositive. The V gene is TRBV7-9, the J gene TRBJ1-6; D remains ambiguous. Material: PBMCs. The CDR3 here is CASSLGQNSPLHF. The CDR3 DNA sequence: TGTGCCAGCAGCTTAGGACAAAATTCACCCCTCCACTTT.